This T cell receptor (beta chain) is from a study of identifying expanded T cells in peripheral blood. General study findings and limits: Over two and four weeks, about 17 and 20 clones changed, versus around 1.3 between replicates. Clone count variance between approximately 2-week samples rose with total template count.

On this clone: What it binds is not known.

Clones were sequenced by immunoSEQ multiplex PCR, and TCRdb holds only the in-frame ones, with some missing. The table lists 100,000 to 150,000 clones, around 88% of them singletons, with about 8% in the top ten. This sequence was found in a person aged 18 to 69 in good health. The specimen was blood.

This CDR3 is CASSNTGYNQPQHF. Written as DNA, the CDR3 is TGTGCCAGCAGTAATACAGGATACAATCAGCCCCAGCATTTT. This chain links TRBV6-6 with TRBJ1-5; a possible D gene is TRBD1 (5 bases). This CDR3 contains 14 residues. Germline CDR1 MNHNY, CDR2 SVGAGI (reference sequence). The ends were cut back, 5 bases at V and 3 bases at J, with 11 bases in the middle.